A selection of T cell receptor beta chains follows, all from one sample in a study of T cell repertoires in cytomegalovirus infection. These receptors' antigens are unknown. Each CDR3 protein is one row after TCRdb ran MiXCR on the reads. The table shows 700,000 to 950,000 distinct CDR3 sequences, with approximately 32% occurring only once. Sequenced material: cultured CD8+ T cells from PBMCs, taken from culture after CMV antigen stimulation. The receptors come from a human donor in good health (CMV status not recorded). Some clones in this sample may be carry-over from other donors' samples. Each CDR3 is given without its conserved first and last residue. The order of the fields is V gene, CDR3 protein.

V: TRBV5-8; CDR3: ASSLVGWSNQPQH
V: TRBV2; CDR3: ASRQGATYEQY
V: TRBV9; CDR3: ASSVGSSGGAGNEQF
V: TRBV7-9; CDR3: ASSPISAASTDTQY
V: TRBV7-2; CDR3: ASSPQRGGTDTQY
V: TRBV11-2; CDR3: ASTLTGNEQF
V: TRBV6-1; CDR3: ASTGTIEAF
V: TRBV12-3/TRBV12-4; CDR3: ASSLRQGGETQY
V: TRBV4-1; CDR3: ASSQDPGAEAF
V: TRBV12-3/TRBV12-4; CDR3: ASSLANRGPNYGYT
V: TRBV7-8; CDR3: ASSQGLTGNGYT
V: TRBV7-9; CDR3: ASSLFGRETNEKLF
V: TRBV9; CDR3: ASSDPLGPHGNTIY
V: TRBV5-6; CDR3: ASSLTPHEQF
V: TRBV7-6; CDR3: ASSPGEENIQY
V: TRBV20-1; CDR3: SAWDPRSNEQF
V: TRBV25-1; CDR3: ASRRAGTEAF
V: TRBV6-8; CDR3: ASSFRDTYGQY
V: TRBV6-6; CDR3: ASSYLAPGNTGELF
V: TRBV7-9; CDR3: ASSFGGFGNQPQH
V: TRBV7-6; CDR3: ASSLKGTGYNEQF
V: TRBV7-6; CDR3: ASLGQGGDGELF